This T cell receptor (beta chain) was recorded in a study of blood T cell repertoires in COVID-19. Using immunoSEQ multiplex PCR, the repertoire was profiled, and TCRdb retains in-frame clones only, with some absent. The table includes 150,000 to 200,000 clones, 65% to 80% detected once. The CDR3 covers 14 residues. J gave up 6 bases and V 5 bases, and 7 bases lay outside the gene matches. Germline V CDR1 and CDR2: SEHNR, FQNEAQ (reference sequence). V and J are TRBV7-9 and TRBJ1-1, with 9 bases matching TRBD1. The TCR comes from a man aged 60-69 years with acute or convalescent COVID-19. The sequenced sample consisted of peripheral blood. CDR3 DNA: TGTGCCAGCAGCACCCCGGGACAGGGCCCTGAAGCTTTCTTT. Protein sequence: CASSTPGQGPEAFF.